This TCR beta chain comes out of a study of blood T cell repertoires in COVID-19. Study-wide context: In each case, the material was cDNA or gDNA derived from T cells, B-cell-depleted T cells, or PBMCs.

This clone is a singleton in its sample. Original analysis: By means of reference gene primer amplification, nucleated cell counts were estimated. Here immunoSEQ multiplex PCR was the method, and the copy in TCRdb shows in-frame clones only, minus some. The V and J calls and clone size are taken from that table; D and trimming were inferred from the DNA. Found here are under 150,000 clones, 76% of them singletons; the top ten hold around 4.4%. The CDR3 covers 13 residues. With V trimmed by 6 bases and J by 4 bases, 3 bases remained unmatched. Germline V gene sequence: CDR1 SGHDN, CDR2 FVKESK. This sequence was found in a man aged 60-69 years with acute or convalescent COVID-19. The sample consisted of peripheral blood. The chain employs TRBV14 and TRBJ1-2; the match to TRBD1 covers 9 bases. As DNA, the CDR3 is TGTGCCAGCAGTGACAGGGGGAGCTATGGCTACACCTTC. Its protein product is CASSDRGSYGYTF.